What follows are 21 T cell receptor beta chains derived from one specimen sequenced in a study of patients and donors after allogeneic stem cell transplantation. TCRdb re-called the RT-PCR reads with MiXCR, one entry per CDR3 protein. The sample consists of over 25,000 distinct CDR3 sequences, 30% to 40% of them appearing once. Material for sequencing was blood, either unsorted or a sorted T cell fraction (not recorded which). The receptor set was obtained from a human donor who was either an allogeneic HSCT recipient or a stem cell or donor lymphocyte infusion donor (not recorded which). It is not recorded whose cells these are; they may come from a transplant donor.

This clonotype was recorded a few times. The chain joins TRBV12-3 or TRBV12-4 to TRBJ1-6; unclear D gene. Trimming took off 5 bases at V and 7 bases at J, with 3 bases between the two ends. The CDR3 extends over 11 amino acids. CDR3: CASSKNSPLHF. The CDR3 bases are TGTGCCAGCAGTAAGAATTCACCCCTCCACTTT.

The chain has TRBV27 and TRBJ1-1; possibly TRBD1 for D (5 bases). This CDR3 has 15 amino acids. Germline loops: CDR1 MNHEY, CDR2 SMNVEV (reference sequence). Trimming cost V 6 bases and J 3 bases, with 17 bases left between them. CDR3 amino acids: CASSRGPPRDTEAFF. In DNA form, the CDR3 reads TGTGCCAGCAGCCGGGGACCCCCGAGGGACACTGAAGCTTTCTTT.

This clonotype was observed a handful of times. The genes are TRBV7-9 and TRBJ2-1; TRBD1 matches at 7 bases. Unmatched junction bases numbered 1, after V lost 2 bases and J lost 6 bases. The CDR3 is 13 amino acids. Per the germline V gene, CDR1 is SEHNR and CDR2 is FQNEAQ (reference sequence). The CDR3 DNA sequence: TGTGCCAGCAGCTTAAGGGACAGCAATGAGCAGTTCTTC. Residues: CASSLRDSNEQFF.

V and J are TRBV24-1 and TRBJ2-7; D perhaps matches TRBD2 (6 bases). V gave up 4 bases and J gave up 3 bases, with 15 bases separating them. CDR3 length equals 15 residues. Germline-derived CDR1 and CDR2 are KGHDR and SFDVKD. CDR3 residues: CATSDGPSENYEQYF. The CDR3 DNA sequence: TGTGCCACCAGTGACGGCCCTAGCGAGAACTACGAGCAGTACTTC.

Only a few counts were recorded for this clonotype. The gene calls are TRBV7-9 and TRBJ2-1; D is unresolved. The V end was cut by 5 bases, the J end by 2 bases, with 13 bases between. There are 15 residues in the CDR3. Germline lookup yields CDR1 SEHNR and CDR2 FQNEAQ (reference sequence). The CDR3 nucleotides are TGTGCCAGCAGCCCCCGGACGTCAGCCTACAATGAGCAGTTCTTC. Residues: CASSPRTSAYNEQFF.

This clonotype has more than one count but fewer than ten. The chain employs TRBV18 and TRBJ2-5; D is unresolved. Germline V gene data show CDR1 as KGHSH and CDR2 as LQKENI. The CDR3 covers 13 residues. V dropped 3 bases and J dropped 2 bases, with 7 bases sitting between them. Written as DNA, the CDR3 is TGTGCCAGCTCACCTAGGGCTCAAGAGACCCAGTACTTC. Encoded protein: CASSPRAQETQYF.

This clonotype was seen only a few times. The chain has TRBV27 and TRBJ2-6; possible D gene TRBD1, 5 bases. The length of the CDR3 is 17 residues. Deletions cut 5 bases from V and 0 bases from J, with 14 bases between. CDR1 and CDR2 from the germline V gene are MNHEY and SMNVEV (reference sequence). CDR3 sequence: CASSADTGSSGANVLTF. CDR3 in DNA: TGTGCCAGCAGTGCCGATACAGGAAGCTCTGGGGCCAACGTCCTGACTTTC.

CDR3 DNA: TGCGCCAGCAGCATTGTGCTTGGTGACCCGGACTACAATGAGCAGTTCTTC. It translates to CASSIVLGDPDYNEQFF. The rearrangement uses TRBV5-1 and TRBJ2-1; D unclear. V was shortened by 4 bases and J by 3 bases, with 20 bases between the two germline ends. Per germline, CDR1 SGHRS and CDR2 YFSETQ. The CDR3 runs to 17 residues.

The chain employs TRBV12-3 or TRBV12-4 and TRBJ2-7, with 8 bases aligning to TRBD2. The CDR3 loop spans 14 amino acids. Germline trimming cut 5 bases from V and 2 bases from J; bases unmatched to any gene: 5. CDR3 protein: CASSTREETYEQYF. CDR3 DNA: TGTGCCAGCAGTACGCGGGAGGAAACCTACGAGCAGTACTTC.

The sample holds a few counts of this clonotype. This CDR3 reads CSVGHRQGEKLFF. The CDR3 bases are TGCAGCGTTGGTCACAGGCAAGGTGAAAAACTGTTTTTT. The chain links TRBV29-1 to TRBJ1-4; possible D gene TRBD1, 5 bases. Trimming took 4 bases from V and 7 from J, leaving 13 bases between them. Germline V gene sequence: CDR1 SQVTM, CDR2 ANQGSEA. The CDR3 loop spans 13 amino acids.

The CDR3 region is CASSPPIAVNPNEKLFF. The CDR3 DNA sequence: TGTGCCAGCTCACCACCGATCGCCGTGAATCCTAATGAAAAACTGTTTTTT. The chain couples TRBV18 to TRBJ1-4; the D is unclear. The ends were cut back, 0 bases at V and 3 bases at J, with 14 bases in the middle. The CDR3 has 17 residues. Germline CDR1 is KGHSH and CDR2 is LQKENI. The whole variable domain, remainder taken from reference TRBV18 and TRBJ1-4, is NAGVMQNPRHLVRRRGQEARLRCSPMKGHSHVYWYRQLPEEGLKFMVYLQKENIIDESGMPKERFSAEFPKEGPSILRIQQVVRGDSAAYFCASSPPIAVNPNEKLFFGSGTQLSVL.

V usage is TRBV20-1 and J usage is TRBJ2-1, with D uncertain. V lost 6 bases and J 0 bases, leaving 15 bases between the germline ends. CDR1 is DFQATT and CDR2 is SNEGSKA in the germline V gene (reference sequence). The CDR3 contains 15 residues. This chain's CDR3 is CSATMAPSSYNEQFF. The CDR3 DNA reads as TGCAGTGCCACTATGGCGCCTTCCTCCTACAATGAGCAGTTCTTC.

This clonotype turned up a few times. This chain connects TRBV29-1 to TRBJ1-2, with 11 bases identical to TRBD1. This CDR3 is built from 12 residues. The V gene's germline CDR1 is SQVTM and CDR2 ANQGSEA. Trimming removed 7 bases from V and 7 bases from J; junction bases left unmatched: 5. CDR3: CSAPDRGLGYTF. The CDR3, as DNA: TGCAGCGCCCCGGACAGGGGGCTTGGCTACACCTTC.

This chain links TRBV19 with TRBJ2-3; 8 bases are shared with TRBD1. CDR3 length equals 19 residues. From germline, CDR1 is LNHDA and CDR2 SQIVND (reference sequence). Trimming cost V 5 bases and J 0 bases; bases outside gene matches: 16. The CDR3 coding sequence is TGTGCCAGTAGTTCACCGGGACAGGTATATCCGACTAGCACAGATACGCAGTATTTT. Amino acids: CASSSPGQVYPTSTDTQYF.

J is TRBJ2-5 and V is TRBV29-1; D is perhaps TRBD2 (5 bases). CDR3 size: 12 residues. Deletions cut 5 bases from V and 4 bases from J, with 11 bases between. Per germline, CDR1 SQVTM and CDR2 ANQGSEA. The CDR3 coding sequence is TGCAGCGTTCCTACTAGACGAGAGACCCAGTACTTC. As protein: CSVPTRRETQYF.

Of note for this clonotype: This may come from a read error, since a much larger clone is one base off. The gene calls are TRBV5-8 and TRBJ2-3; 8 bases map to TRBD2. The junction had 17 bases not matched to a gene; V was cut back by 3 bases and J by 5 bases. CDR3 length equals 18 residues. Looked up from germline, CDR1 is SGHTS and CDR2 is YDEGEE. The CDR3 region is CASSSSGTSGLFKDTQYF. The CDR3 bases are TGTGCCAGCAGCTCCTCCGGAACTAGCGGTCTTTTCAAAGATACGCAGTATTTT.

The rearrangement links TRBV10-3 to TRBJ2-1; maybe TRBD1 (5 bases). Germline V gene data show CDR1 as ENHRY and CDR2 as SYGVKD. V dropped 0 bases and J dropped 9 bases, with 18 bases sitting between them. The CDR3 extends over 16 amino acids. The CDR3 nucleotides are TGTGCCATCAGTGAGTCGTTAAGGGGCTTCACGCCTGAGCAGTTCTTC. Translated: CAISESLRGFTPEQFF.

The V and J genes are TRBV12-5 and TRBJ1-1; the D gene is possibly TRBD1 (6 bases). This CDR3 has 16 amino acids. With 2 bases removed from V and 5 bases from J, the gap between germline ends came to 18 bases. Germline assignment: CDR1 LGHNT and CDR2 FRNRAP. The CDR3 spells CASGLTHHREGTEAFF. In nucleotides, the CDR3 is TGTGCTAGTGGTTTGACCCACCACAGGGAGGGGACTGAAGCTTTCTTT.

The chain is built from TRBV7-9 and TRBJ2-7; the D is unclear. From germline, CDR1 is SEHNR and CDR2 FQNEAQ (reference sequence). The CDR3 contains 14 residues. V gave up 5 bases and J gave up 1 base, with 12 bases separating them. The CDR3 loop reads CASSPSSFSYEQYF. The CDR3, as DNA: TGTGCCAGCAGCCCGTCGTCGTTTTCCTACGAGCAGTACTTC.

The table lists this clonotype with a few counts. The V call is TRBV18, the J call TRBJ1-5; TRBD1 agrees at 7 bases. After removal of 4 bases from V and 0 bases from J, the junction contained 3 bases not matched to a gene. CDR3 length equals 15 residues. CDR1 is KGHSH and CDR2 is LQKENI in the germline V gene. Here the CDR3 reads CASSRTGGSNQPQHF. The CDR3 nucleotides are TGTGCCAGCTCACGGACAGGAGGTAGCAATCAGCCCCAGCATTTT.

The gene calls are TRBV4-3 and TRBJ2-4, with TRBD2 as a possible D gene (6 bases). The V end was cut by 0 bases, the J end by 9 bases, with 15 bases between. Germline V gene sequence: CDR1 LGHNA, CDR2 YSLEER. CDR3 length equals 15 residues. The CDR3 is CASSQDPRAGFIQYF. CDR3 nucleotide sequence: TGCGCCAGCAGCCAAGATCCCCGTGCGGGGTTCATTCAGTACTTC.